The clone carrying this T cell receptor beta chain was seen more than once but under ten times. What it recognizes is unknown. The data derive from a study of human CD4 T cells and Enterobacteriaceae. Notes on the study in general: Broadly cross-reactive clonotypes: 11 of 19 ranked in the top 5%.

Ex vivo total memory CD4+ samples were deeply sequenced, detecting one cell in 200,000. Only in-frame clones appear in the TCRdb table, and some are missing; sequencing was by immunoSEQ multiplex PCR. The sample has roughly 30,000 clones; roughly four fifths are singletons. The memory gate held CD4+ cells that were not CD45RA+CCR7+CD95- naive cells, over 98% pure. Healthy donor blood came from Swiss blood donation centers. Sorting first excluded CD8+, CD14+, CD16+, CD56+, CD19+ and CD25-bright cells. What was sequenced was memory CD4+ T cells from blood. The receptor was derived from a human donor in good health.

This CDR3 is CASSPTAAYSGNTIYF. CDR3 coding DNA: TGTGCCAGCAGTCCGACAGCGGCCTACTCTGGAAACACCATATATTTT. The genes are TRBV7-9 and TRBJ1-3; D might be TRBD1 (5 bases). V lost 6 bases and J 0 bases, leaving 15 bases between the germline ends. Per the germline V gene, CDR1 is SEHNR and CDR2 is FQNEAQ (reference sequence). This CDR3 contains 16 residues.